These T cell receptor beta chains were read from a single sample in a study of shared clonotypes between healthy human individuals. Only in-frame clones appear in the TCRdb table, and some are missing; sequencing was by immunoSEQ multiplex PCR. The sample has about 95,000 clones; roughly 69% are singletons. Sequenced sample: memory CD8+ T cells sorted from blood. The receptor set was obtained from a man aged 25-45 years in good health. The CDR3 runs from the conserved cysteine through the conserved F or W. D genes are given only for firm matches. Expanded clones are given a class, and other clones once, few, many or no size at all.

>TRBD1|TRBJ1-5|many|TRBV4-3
TGCGCCAGCAGCCAAGATTTGGGACAGGGGGGCAATCAGCCCCAGCATTTT
CASSQDLGQGGNQPQHF
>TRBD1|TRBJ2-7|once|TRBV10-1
TGCGCCAGCAGTGCCGGACAGGGGCTATCCTACGAGCAGTACTTC
CASSAGQGLSYEQYF
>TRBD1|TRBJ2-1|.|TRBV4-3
TGCGCCAGCAGCCAAGTTCTATCGGATCCCGGGACAGGGAATTTTCGGGGTGAGCAGTTCTTC
CASSQVLSDPGTGNFRGEQFF
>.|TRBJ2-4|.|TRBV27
TGTGCCAGCAGTTTAGAGGGGTTCGCCAAAAACATTCAGTACTTC
CASSLEGFAKNIQYF
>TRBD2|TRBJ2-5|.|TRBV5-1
TGCGCCAGCAGCTTGGAAGGACTAGGGTTGCAAGAGACCCAGTACTTC
CASSLEGLGLQETQYF
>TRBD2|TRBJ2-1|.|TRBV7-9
TGTGCCAGCAGCTCCCTAGCGGGTTCCTACAATGAGCAGTTCTTC
CASSSLAGSYNEQFF
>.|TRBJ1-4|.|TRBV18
TGTGCCAGCTCACCACTGGCGGATAATGAAAAACTGTTTTTT
CASSPLADNEKLFF
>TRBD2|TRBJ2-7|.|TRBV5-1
TGCGCCAGCAGCTTGTGGACTAGCGGGAGGGGAGCGGAGTACTTC
CASSLWTSGRGAEYF
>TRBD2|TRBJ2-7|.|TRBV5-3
TGTGCCAGCAGCCAAGATACTAGCGGCTACGAGCAGTACTTC
CASSQDTSGYEQYF
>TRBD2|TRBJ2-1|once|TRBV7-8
TGTGCCAGCAGAAAAGTGGCTAGCGGGTACAATGAGCAGTTCTTC
CASRKVASGYNEQFF
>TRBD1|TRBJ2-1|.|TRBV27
TGTGCCAGCAGTTCCAACAGGGGTCCCTCCTCTATGTACAATGAGCAGTTCTTC
CASSSNRGPSSMYNEQFF
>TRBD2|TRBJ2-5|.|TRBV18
TGTGCCAGCCACGCCGGGACTAGCGGGTTTCAAGAGACCCAGTACTTC
CASHAGTSGFQETQYF
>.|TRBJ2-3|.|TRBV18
TGTGCCAGCTCGCGACTAGAGAAGCCCGCAGATACGCAGTATTTT
CASSRLEKPADTQYF
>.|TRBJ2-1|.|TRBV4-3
TGCGCCAGCAGCCAAGGCGCTAACCACAATGAGCAGTTCTTC
CASSQGANHNEQFF
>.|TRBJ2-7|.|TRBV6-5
TGTGCCAGCAGTTACACGGGAGCCTACGAGCAGTACTTC
CASSYTGAYEQYF
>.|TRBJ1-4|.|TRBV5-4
TGTGCCAGCAGCTTGGACAGTGGGGCTGAAAAACTGTTTTTT
CASSLDSGAEKLFF
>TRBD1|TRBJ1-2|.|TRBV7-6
TGTGCCAGCAGCTTAGCGTCGACAGGGTATGGCTACACCTTC
CASSLASTGYGYTF
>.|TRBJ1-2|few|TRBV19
TGTGCCAGTAGTATACTGTCACAGGGTAGTGGCTACACCTTC
CASSILSQGSGYTF
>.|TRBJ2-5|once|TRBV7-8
TGTGCCAGCACCCCCCCGGGCGTCCGCGGTGAGACCCAGTACTTC
CASTPPGVRGETQYF
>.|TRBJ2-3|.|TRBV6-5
TGTGCCAGCCGCGGCTGGACAGATACGCAGTATTTT
CASRGWTDTQYF
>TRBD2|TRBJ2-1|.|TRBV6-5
TGTGCCAGCAGTTACTCGCGGGGGGAACGGCGGGAGCAGTTCTTC
CASSYSRGERREQFF
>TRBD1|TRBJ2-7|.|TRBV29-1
TGCAGCGTTGTATTTCCGGGACAGGGGGTTTTCTACGAGCAGTACTTC
CSVVFPGQGVFYEQYF
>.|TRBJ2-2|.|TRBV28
TGTGCCAGCAGTTCCACCTACCTCGACACCACCGGGGAGCTGTTTTTT
CASSSTYLDTTGELFF
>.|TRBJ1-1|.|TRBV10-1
TGCGCCAGCAGGGAGGGCCCGAACACTGAAGCTTTCTTT
CASREGPNTEAFF
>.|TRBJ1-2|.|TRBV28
TGTGCCACCTATGGCTACACCTTC
CATYGYTF
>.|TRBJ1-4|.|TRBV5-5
TGTGCCAGCAGCCTGACCCCAGGGTTTCCTAATGAAAAACTGTTTTTT
CASSLTPGFPNEKLFF
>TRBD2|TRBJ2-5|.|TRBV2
TGTGCCAGCAGACCCTTAGGGCCTAGCGGGGTCCAAGAGACCCAGTACTTC
CASRPLGPSGVQETQYF
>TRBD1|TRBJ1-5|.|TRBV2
TGTGCCAGCAGGGACAGGGGGCGCAATCAGCCCCAGCATTTT
CASRDRGRNQPQHF